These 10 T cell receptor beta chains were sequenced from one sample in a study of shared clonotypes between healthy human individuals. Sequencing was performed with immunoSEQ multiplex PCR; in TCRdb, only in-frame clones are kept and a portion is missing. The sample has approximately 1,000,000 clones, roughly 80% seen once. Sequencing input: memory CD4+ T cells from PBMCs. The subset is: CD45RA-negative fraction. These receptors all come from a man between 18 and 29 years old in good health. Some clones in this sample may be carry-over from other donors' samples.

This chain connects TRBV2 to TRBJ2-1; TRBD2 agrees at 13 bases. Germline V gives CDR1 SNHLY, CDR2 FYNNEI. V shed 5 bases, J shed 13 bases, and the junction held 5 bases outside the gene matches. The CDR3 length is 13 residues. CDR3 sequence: CASSQLAGGDQFF. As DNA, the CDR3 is TGTGCCAGCAGTCAACTAGCGGGAGGGGATCAGTTCTTC.

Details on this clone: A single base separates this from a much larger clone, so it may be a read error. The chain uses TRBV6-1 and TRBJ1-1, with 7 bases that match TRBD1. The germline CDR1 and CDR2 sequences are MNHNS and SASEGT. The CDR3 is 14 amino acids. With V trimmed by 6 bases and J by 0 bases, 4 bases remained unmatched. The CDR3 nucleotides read TGTGCCAGCAGCCTGGGACAGTTGAACACTGAAGCTTTCTTT. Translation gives CASSLGQLNTEAFF.

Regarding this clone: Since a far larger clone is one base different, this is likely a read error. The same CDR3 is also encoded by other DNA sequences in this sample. CDR3: CASSLLRDRGPYEQYF. CDR3 coding DNA: TGTGCCAGCAGCCTACTCCGGGACAGGGGACCCTACGAGCAGTACTTC. This rearrangement joins TRBV11-2 to TRBJ2-7, with TRBD1 matching 10 bases. The ends lost 5 bases at V and 2 bases at J; junction bases unmatched: 9. The CDR3 runs to 16 residues. Per the germline V gene, CDR1 is SGHAT and CDR2 is FQNNGV.

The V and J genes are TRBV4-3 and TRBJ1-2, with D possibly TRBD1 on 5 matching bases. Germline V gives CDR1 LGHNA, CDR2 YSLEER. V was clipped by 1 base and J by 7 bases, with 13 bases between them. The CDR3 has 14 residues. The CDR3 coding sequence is TGCGCCAGCAGCCAAGTGCTGGAGACAGTTGGCTACACCTTC. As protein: CASSQVLETVGYTF.

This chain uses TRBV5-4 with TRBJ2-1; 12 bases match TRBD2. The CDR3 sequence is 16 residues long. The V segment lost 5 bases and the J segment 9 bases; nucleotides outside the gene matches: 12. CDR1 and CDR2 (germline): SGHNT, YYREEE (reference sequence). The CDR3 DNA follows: TGTGCCAGCAGGGATGGGACTAGCGGGCCGAGGGGTGAGCAGTTCTTC. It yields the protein CASRDGTSGPRGEQFF.

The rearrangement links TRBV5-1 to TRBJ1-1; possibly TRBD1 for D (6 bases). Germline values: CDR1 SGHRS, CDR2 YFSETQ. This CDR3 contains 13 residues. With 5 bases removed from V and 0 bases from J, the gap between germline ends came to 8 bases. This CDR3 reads CASRQGLNTEAFF. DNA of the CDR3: TGCGCCAGCAGACAGGGCCTGAACACTGAAGCTTTCTTT.

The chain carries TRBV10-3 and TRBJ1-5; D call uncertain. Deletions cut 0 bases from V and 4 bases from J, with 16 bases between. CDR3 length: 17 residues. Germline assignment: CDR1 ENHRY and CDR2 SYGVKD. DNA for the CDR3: TGTGCCATCAGTGAGTCGGAGATGTTCCCTTTAAATCAGCCCCAGCATTTT. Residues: CAISESEMFPLNQPQHF.

As DNA, the CDR3 is TGTGCCAGCAGCCGCCCACAGGGTCTTGGCGGGGAGCTGTTTTTT. Protein sequence: CASSRPQGLGGELFF. The rearrangement links TRBV7-9 to TRBJ2-2; D possibly corresponds to TRBD1 (6 bases). Germline CDR1 reads SEHNR; CDR2 reads FQNEAQ (reference sequence). Trimming took 5 bases from V and 7 from J, leaving 17 bases between them. The CDR3 extends over 15 amino acids.

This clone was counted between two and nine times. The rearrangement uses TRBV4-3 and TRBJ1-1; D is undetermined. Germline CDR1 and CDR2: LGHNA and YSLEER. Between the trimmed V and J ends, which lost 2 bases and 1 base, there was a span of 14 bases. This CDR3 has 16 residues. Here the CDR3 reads CASSQQAHHTNTEAFF. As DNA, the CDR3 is TGCGCCAGCAGCCAACAAGCACACCACACGAACACTGAAGCTTTCTTT.

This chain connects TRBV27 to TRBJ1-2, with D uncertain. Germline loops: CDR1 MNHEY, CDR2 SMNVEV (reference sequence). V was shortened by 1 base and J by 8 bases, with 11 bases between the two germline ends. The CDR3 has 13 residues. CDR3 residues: CASSLWGGAGYTF. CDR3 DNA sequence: TGTGCCAGCAGTTTATGGGGAGGAGCCGGCTACACCTTC.